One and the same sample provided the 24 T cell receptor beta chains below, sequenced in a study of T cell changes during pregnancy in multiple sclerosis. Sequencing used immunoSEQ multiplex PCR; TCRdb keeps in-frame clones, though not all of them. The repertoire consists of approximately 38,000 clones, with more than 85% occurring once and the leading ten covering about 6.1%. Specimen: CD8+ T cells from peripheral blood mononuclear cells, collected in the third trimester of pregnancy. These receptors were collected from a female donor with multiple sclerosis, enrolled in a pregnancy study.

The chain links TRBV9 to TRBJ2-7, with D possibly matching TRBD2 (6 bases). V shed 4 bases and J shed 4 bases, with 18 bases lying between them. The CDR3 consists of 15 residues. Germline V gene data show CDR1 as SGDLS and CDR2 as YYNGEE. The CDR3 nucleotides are TGTGCCAGCAGCATGTTCGGCGGCGGAGGGTACGAGCAGTACTTC. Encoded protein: CASSMFGGGGYEQYF. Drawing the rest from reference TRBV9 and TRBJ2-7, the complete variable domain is DSGVTQTPKHLITATGQRVTLRCSPRSGDLSVYWYQQSLDQGLQFLIQYYNGEERAKGNILERFSAQQFPDLHSELNLSSLELGDSALYFCASSMFGGGGYEQYFGPGTRLTVT.

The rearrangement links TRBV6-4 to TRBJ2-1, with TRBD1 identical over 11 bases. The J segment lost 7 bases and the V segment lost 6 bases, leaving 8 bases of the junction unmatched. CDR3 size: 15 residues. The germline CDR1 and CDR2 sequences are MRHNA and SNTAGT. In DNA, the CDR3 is TGTGCCAGCAGAGCGGGACAGGGGGACGAAAATGAGCAGTTCTTC. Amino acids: CASRAGQGDENEQFF.

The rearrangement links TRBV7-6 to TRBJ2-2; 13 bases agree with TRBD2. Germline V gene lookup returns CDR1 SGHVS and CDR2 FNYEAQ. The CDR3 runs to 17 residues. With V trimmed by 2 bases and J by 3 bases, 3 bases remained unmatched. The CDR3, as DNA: TGTGCCAGCAGCTTACCGACTAGCGGGAGGCACACCGGGGAGCTGTTTTTT. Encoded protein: CASSLPTSGRHTGELFF.

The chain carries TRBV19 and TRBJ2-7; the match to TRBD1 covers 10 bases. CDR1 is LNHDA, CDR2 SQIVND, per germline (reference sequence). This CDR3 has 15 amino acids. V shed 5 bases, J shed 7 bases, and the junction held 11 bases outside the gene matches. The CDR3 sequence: CASSFSGTGEEEQYF. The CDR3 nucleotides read TGTGCCAGTAGTTTCTCCGGGACAGGGGAGGAAGAGCAGTACTTC.

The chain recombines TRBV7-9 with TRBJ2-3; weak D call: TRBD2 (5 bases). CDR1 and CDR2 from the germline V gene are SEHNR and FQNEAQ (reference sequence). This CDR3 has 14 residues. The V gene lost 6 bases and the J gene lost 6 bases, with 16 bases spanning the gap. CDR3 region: CASRQRSGSDTQYF. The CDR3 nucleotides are TGTGCCAGCAGGCAACGGTCGGGGTCGGATACGCAGTATTTT.

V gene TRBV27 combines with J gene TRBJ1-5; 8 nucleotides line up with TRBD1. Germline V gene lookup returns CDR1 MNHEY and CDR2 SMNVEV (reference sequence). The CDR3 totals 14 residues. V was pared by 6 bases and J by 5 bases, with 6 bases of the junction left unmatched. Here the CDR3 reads CASSDRGWDQPQHF. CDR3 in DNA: TGTGCCAGCAGCGACAGGGGCTGGGATCAGCCCCAGCATTTT.

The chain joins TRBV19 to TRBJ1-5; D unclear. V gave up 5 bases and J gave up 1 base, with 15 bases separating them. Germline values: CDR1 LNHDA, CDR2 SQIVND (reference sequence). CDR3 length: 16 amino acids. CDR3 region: CASSWSLTGSNQPQHF. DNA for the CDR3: TGTGCCAGTAGTTGGTCGCTAACGGGAAGCAATCAGCCCCAGCATTTT.

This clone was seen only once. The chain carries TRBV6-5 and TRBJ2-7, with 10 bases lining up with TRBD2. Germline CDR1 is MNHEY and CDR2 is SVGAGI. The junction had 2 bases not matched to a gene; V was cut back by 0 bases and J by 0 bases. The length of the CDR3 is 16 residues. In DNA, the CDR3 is TGTGCCAGCAGTTACTCGGCTAGCGGGAGCTCCTACGAGCAGTACTTC. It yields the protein CASSYSASGSSYEQYF.

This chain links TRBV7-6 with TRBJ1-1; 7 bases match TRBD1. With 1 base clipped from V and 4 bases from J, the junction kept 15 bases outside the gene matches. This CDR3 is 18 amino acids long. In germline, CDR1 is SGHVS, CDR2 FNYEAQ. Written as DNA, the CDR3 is TGTGCCAGCAGCTTAGACCCGACAGGGTATGGGGCCAGCACTGAAGCTTTCTTT. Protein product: CASSLDPTGYGASTEAFF. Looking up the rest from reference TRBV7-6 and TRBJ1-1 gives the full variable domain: GAGVSQSPRYKVTKRGQDVALRCDPISGHVSLYWYRQALGQGPEFLTYFNYEAQQDKSGLPNDRFSAERPEGSISTLTIQRTEQRDSAMYRCASSLDPTGYGASTEAFFGQGTRLTVV.

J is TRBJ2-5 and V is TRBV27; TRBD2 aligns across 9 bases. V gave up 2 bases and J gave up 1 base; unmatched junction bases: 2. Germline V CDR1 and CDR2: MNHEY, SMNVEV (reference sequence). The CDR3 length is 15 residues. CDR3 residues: CASSLAGGSQETQYF. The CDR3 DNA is TGTGCCAGCAGTTTAGCGGGAGGGAGCCAAGAGACCCAGTACTTC.

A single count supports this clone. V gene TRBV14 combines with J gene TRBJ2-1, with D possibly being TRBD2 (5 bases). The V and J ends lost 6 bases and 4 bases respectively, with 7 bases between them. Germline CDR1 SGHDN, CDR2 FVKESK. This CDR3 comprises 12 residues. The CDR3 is CASSPGYNEQFF. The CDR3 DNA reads TGTGCCAGCAGTCCGGGATACAATGAGCAGTTCTTC.

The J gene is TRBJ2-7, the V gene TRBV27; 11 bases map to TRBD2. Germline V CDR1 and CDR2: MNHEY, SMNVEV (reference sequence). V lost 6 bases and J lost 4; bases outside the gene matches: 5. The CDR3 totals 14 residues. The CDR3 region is CASRLAGVGYEQYF. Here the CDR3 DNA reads TGTGCCAGCAGACTAGCGGGAGTAGGGTACGAGCAGTACTTC.

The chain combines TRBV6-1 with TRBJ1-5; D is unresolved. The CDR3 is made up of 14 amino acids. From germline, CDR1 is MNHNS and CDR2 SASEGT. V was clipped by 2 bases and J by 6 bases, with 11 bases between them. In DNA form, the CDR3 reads TGTGCCAGCAGTGAATGGAGGGTTGGTCAGCCCCAGCATTTT. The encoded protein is CASSEWRVGQPQHF.

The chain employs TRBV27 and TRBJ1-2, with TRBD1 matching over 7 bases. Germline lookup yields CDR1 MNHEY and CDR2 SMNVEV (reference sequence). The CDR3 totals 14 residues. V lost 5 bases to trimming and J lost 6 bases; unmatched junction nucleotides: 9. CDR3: CASSPPGGLDGYTF. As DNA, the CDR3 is TGTGCCAGCAGTCCCCCAGGGGGACTGGATGGCTACACCTTC.

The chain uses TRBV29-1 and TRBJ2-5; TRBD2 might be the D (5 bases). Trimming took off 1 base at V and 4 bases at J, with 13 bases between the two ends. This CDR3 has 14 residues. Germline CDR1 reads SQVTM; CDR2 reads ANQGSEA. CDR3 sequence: CSVEGGSLAETQYF. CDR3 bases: TGCAGCGTTGAAGGAGGGTCCCTAGCAGAGACCCAGTACTTC.

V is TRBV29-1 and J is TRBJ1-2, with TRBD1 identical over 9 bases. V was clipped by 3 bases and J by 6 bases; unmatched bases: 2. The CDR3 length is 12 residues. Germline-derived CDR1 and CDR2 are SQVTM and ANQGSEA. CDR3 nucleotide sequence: TGCAGCGTTGACGGGACAGGGAATGGCTACACCTTC. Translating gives CSVDGTGNGYTF.

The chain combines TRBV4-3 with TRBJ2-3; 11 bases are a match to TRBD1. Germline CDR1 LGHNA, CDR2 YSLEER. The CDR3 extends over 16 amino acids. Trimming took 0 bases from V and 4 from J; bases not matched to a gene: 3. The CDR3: CASSQDMGQGADTQYF. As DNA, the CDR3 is TGCGCCAGCAGCCAAGATATGGGACAGGGGGCAGATACGCAGTATTTT.

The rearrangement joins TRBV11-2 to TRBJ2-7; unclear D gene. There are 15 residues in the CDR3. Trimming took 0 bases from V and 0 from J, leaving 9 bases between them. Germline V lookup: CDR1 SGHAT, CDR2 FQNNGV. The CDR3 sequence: CASSLEMISSYEQYF. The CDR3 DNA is TGTGCCAGCAGCTTAGAGATGATTAGCTCCTACGAGCAGTACTTC.

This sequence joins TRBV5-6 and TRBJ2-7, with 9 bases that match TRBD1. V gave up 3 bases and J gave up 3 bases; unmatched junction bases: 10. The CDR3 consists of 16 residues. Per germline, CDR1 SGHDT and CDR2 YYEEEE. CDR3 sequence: CASSSGTGIRLYEQYF. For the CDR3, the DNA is TGTGCCAGCAGCTCCGGGACAGGGATAAGGCTCTACGAGCAGTACTTC.

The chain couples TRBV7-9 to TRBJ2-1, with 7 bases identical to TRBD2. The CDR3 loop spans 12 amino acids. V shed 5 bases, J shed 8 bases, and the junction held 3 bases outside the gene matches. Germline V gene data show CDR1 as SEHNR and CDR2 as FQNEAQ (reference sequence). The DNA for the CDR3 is TGTGCCAGCAGCCGTAGCGGGTATGAGCAGTTCTTC. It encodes CASSRSGYEQFF.

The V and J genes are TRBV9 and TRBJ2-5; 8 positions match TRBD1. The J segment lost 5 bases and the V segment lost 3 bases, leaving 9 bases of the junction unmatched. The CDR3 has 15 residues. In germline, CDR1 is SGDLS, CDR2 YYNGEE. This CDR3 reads CASSERTGTEETQYF. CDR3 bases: TGTGCCAGCAGCGAGAGGACAGGGACCGAGGAGACCCAGTACTTC.

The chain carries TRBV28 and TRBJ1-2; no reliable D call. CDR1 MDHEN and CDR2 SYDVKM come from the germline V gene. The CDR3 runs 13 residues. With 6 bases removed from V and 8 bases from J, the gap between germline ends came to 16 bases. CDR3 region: CASSRPGKGGYTF. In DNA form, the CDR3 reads TGTGCCAGCAGCCGACCCGGGAAGGGAGGCTACACCTTC.

CDR3 DNA sequence: TGTGCCAGCAGCCCCCTCGTAGCGAACACCGGGGAGCTGTTTTTT. Translated: CASSPLVANTGELFF. The chain recombines TRBV7-2 with TRBJ2-2, with D hard to call. CDR3 size: 15 residues. Germline CDR1 is SGHTA and CDR2 is FQGNSA. Trimming left V 5 bases short and J 0 bases short, with 10 bases between.

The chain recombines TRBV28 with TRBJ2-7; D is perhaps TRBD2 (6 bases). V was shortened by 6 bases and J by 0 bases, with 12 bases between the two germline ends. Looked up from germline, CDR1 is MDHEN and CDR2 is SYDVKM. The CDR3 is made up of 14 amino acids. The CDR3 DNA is TGTGCCAGCAGAACCGGGAGCTACTCCTACGAGCAGTACTTC. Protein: CASRTGSYSYEQYF. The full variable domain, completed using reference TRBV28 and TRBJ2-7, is DVKVTQSSRYLVKRTGEKVFLECVQDMDHENMFWYRQDPGLGLRLIYFSYDVKMKEKGDIPEGYSVSREKKERFSLILESASTNQTSMYLCASRTGSYSYEQYFGPGTRLTVT.